A selection of T cell receptor beta chains follows, all from one sample in a study of cytomegalovirus exposure and HLA in healthy donors. TCRdb's table, derived via immunoSEQ multiplex PCR, lists solely in-frame clones and lacks some. Recorded for this sample: 140,000 or so clones. Sequencing input: PBMCs. These receptors were collected from a male donor in good health and CMV-seronegative. CDR3s include the opening cysteine and the closing phenylalanine or tryptophan. A D gene is named only where the DNA matches it firmly.

J gene	D gene	V gene	CDR3 DNA	CDR3 protein
TRBJ1-5	-	TRBV19	TGTGCCAGTAGTTCCGGGACACGAAATCAGCCCCAGCATTTT	CASSSGTRNQPQHF
TRBJ1-3	-	TRBV4-3	TGCGCCAGCAGCCACGGAGGTTCTGGAAACACCATATATTTT	CASSHGGSGNTIYF
TRBJ1-2	TRBD1	TRBV25-1	TGTGCCAGCAGTAATAGTCCGGGACAGGGGGGATATGGCTACACCTTC	CASSNSPGQGGYGYTF
TRBJ2-1	-	TRBV7-6	TGTGCCAGCAGCCGGACTGATTCCTACAATGAGCAGTTCTTC	CASSRTDSYNEQFF
TRBJ2-1	TRBD2	TRBV5-1	TGCGCCAGCAGCCTACGACTAGCGGACGTGAATGAGCAGTTCTTC	CASSLRLADVNEQFF
TRBJ1-5	TRBD1	TRBV19	TGTGCCAGTATCCGAGGGGACAGGGGAAATCAGCCCCAGCATTTT	CASIRGDRGNQPQHF
TRBJ2-6	TRBD1	TRBV7-9	TGTGCCAGCAGCTCCGCCCGGACAGGGGCGTATGGGGCCAACGTCCTGACTTTC	CASSSARTGAYGANVLTF
TRBJ1-5	-	TRBV10-3	TGTGCCATCGCCGCGACAAACGATCAGCCCCAGCATTTT	CAIAATNDQPQHF
TRBJ2-7	TRBD1	TRBV2	TGTGCCAGCAGTGAAGGACAGGGCAGGCACGAGCAGTACTTC	CASSEGQGRHEQYF
TRBJ2-1	TRBD1	TRBV7-2	TGTGCCAGCAGCCCCCGGGACAGTCTTTACAATGAGCAGTTCTTC	CASSPRDSLYNEQFF
TRBJ1-5	TRBD1	TRBV2	TGTGCCAGCAGGCGGACCGGGACAGGGGGCAATCAGCCCCAGCATTTT	CASRRTGTGGNQPQHF
TRBJ2-7	TRBD1	TRBV27	TGTGCCAGCAGCGACAGGGGGCGGGGCGAGCAGTACTTC	CASSDRGRGEQYF
TRBJ1-2	TRBD1	TRBV6-5	TGTGCCAGCAGGGCGACAGGGCTCTATGGCTACACCTTC	CASRATGLYGYTF
TRBJ2-5	-	TRBV30	TGTGCCTGGAGCGGAGGTTATACAGAGACCCAGTACTTC	CAWSGGYTETQYF
TRBJ2-7	TRBD1	TRBV5-1	TGCGCCAGCAGCCTCGGGGGGACAGGGGGCTCCTACGAGCAGTACTTC	CASSLGGTGGSYEQYF
TRBJ2-3	-	TRBV27	TGTGCCAGCAGTTTACAGGGGTTTTCCACAGATACGCAGTATTTT	CASSLQGFSTDTQYF
TRBJ2-3	TRBD2	TRBV29-1	TGCAGCGTTGGTGGGGGACTAGCGGGAGGGCCCACCACAGATACGCAGTATTTT	CSVGGGLAGGPTTDTQYF
TRBJ2-7	-	TRBV4-3	TGCGCCAGCAGCCGGGACACGAGGGACGAGCAGTACTTC	CASSRDTRDEQYF
TRBJ1-1	-	TRBV21-1	TGTGCCACCCGGCGACAGAAAACGGGTCAAGAAGCTTTCTTT	CATRRQKTGQEAFF
TRBJ2-7	TRBD1	TRBV6-5	TGTGCCAGCAGACCGACAGGGGCTACCTACGAGCAGTACTTC	CASRPTGATYEQYF
TRBJ1-1	-	TRBV6-5	TGTGCCAGCAGTTCGTACACCGGAGACCCTCGGGCGGGAGCTTTCTTT	CASSSYTGDPRAGAFF
TRBJ1-1	TRBD1	TRBV19	TGTGCCAGTAGTACACTACCGGGACAGGGGGCTTCTGAAGCTTTCTTT	CASSTLPGQGASEAFF
TRBJ2-4	TRBD1	TRBV6-1	TGTGCCAGCAGTGAAAAACAGGGGCGTGACATTCAGTACTTC	CASSEKQGRDIQYF
TRBJ1-1	-	TRBV19	TGTGCCAGTAGTCTCCTCGCGGTAGGCCGGGACACTGAAGCTTTCTTT	CASSLLAVGRDTEAFF
TRBJ1-6	-	TRBV6-1	TGTGCCAGCAGTGGACAGCAACTACCCCTCCACTTT	CASSGQQLPLHF
TRBJ2-7	TRBD2	TRBV10-2	TGCGCCAGCATGGGACTAGCGGGAGGTTACGAGCAGTACTTC	CASMGLAGGYEQYF
TRBJ2-7	-	TRBV19	TGTGCCAGTAGTATAGGTGGCGGATCCTACGAGCAGTACTTC	CASSIGGGSYEQYF
TRBJ1-5	-	TRBV6-5	TGTGCCAGCAGTGGGGACATTTTGTATCAGCCCCAGCATTTT	CASSGDILYQPQHF
TRBJ2-7	-	TRBV10-3	TGTGCCATTTCAGGGTTCAGCTCCTACGAGCAGTACTTC	CAISGFSSYEQYF
TRBJ2-3	-	TRBV19	TGTGCCAGTAATACAGGGCCTCGCACAGATACGCAGTATTTT	CASNTGPRTDTQYF
TRBJ2-5	-	TRBV9	TGTGCCAGCTCGAGAGGGCTACAAGAGACCCAGTACTTC	CASSRGLQETQYF
TRBJ2-2	TRBD2	TRBV4-3	TGCGCCAGCAGCCAGATCAGGGAGGGCGGGGAGCTGTTTTTT	CASSQIREGGELFF
TRBJ2-1	TRBD1	TRBV7-9	TGTGCCAGCAGCAACGGACAGGGATCGTTTCGGAATGAGCAGTTCTTC	CASSNGQGSFRNEQFF
TRBJ1-1	TRBD1	TRBV30	TGTGCCTGGTGGACAGGTTTAAACACTGAAGCTTTCTTT	CAWWTGLNTEAFF
TRBJ1-2	-	TRBV5-1	TGCGCCAGCAGCTTGGACAGGACGAACTATGGCTACACCTTC	CASSLDRTNYGYTF
TRBJ2-7	-	TRBV7-8	TGTGCCAGCAGCTATAGACAGATAGATTACGAGCAGTACTTC	CASSYRQIDYEQYF
TRBJ2-3	TRBD2	TRBV4-2	TGTGCCAGCAGCCAAGACGGGACTAGCGGGAGTACAGATACGCAGTATTTT	CASSQDGTSGSTDTQYF
TRBJ1-5	TRBD1	TRBV18	TGTGCCAGCTCGACAGGGGCTAATCAGCCCCAGCATTTT	CASSTGANQPQHF
TRBJ2-7	TRBD2	TRBV5-1	TGCGCCAGCAGCTTGGCCGAGTTAGCGGGACACTACGAGCAGTACTTC	CASSLAELAGHYEQYF
TRBJ1-2	TRBD1	TRBV6-5	TGTGCCAGCAGTTACAGGGGGCTGGAGAAGTATGGCTACACCTTC	CASSYRGLEKYGYTF
TRBJ2-2	TRBD1	TRBV6-6	TGTGCCAGCAACGAAGGGGGCCTGAACACCGGGGAGCTGTTTTTT	CASNEGGLNTGELFF
TRBJ1-2	-	TRBV6-5	TGTGCCAGCAGTAAAACAGGGCTAGGGAACTATGGCTACACCTTC	CASSKTGLGNYGYTF
TRBJ2-5	-	TRBV2	TGTGCCAGCAGTGGTAGGGGGCAAGAGACCCAGTACTTC	CASSGRGQETQYF
TRBJ2-7	TRBD2	TRBV13	TGTGCCAGCAGCTTAAGCGGCGGGGGGATATCCTACGAGCAGTACTTC	CASSLSGGGISYEQYF
TRBJ2-1	TRBD2	TRBV4-2	TGTGCCAGCAGCCAAGTGGGGGCAGAAGCGGGAGCTAGTGAGCAGTTCTTC	CASSQVGAEAGASEQFF
TRBJ2-7	-	TRBV7-2	TGTGCCAGCAGCTCCCTGTGGGGGCAAGAATCGCGCGAGCAGTACTTC	CASSSLWGQESREQYF
TRBJ2-7	-	TRBV30	TGTGCCAGATATCAGGGGGGCGAGCAGTACTTC	CARYQGGEQYF
TRBJ2-7	-	TRBV11-2	TGTGCCAGCAGCTTAAGGCAGGGCTCCTACGAGCAGTACTTC	CASSLRQGSYEQYF
TRBJ2-6	-	TRBV30	TGTGCCTGGAGTCGTGACAGGACCTCGCGCTCTGGGGCCAACGTCCTGACTTTC	CAWSRDRTSRSGANVLTF
TRBJ1-1	-	TRBV5-1	TGCGCCAGCAGCTTGGCCGGGAATGTGAACACTGAAGCTTTCTTT	CASSLAGNVNTEAFF
TRBJ1-6	TRBD1	TRBV7-2	TGTGCCAGCAGCGCCTCGGGACAGGTTAATTCACCCCTCCACTTT	CASSASGQVNSPLHF
TRBJ2-5	TRBD1	TRBV7-6	TGTGCCAGCAGCTTAGATCGGACAGGGGTATTGGATGAGACCCAGTACTTC	CASSLDRTGVLDETQYF
TRBJ2-6	-	TRBV30	TGTGCCTGGAGTGGGGGGTTGGGGGGCTCTGGGGCCAACGTCCTGACTTTC	CAWSGGLGGSGANVLTF